This entry lists 30 T cell receptor beta chains sequenced from one sample in a study of CD4+ T cells in melanoma. Produced via immunoSEQ multiplex PCR; TCRdb's table is partial and in-frame only. The sample includes 90,000 to 130,000 clones, 92% of them seen just once. The sequenced material came from peripheral blood. These receptors originate from a human donor with melanoma.

This clone has only one observation. The chain combines TRBV5-1 with TRBJ1-2; D unresolved. The V end was cut by 1 base, the J end by 4 bases, with 8 bases between. The CDR3 extends over 13 amino acids. Per the germline V gene, CDR1 is SGHRS and CDR2 is YFSETQ. The CDR3 DNA reads TGCGCCAGCAGCTTGATGGCAGCCTATGGCTACACCTTC. Encoded protein: CASSLMAAYGYTF.

This chain links TRBV7-2 with TRBJ2-1; no firm D call. Germline V CDR1 and CDR2: SGHTA, FQGNSA. Trimming cost V 5 bases and J 1 base, with 6 bases left between them. The CDR3 extends over 13 amino acids. The CDR3 region has the DNA TGTGCCAGCAGCCCGCCTTCCTACAATGAGCAGTTCTTC. It codes for CASSPPSYNEQFF.

This chain connects TRBV28 to TRBJ1-2, with D uncertain. Germline CDR1 MDHEN, CDR2 SYDVKM. V was trimmed by 4 bases and J by 4 bases, leaving 10 bases between them. The CDR3 is 13 residues long. This CDR3 is CASSSVNPYGYTF. The CDR3 DNA is TGTGCCAGCAGTTCCGTGAATCCCTATGGCTACACCTTC.

The chain joins TRBV30 to TRBJ2-3; weak D call: TRBD2 (6 bases). The germline V gene has CDR1 GTSNPN and CDR2 SVGIG (reference sequence). Trimming cost V 1 base and J 0 bases, with 8 bases left between them. The CDR3 has 14 amino acids. CDR3 sequence (DNA): TGTGCCTGGAGTGCAGGGACTAGCACAGATACGCAGTATTTT. Protein sequence: CAWSAGTSTDTQYF.

The gene calls are TRBV7-3 and TRBJ2-3; 14 bases fit TRBD2. The CDR3 is 16 amino acids. J gave up 3 bases and V 4 bases, and 3 bases lay outside the gene matches. The V gene's germline CDR1 is SGHTA and CDR2 FQGTGA. The CDR3 loop reads CASSSRLAGGTDTQYF. The CDR3, as DNA: TGTGCCAGCAGCTCCCGACTAGCGGGAGGGACAGATACGCAGTATTTT. The variable domain in full, completed from reference TRBV7-3 and TRBJ2-3, reads GAGVSQTPSNKVTEKGKYVELRCDPISGHTALYWYRQSLGQGPEFLIYFQGTGAADDSGLPNDRFFAVRPEGSVSTLKIQRTERGDSAVYLCASSSRLAGGTDTQYFGPGTRLTVL.

V is TRBV7-2 and J is TRBJ2-7; TRBD1 might be the D (6 bases). The CDR3 spans 14 residues. The germline gives CDR1 SGHTA, CDR2 FQGNSA. The V and J ends lost 5 bases and 3 bases respectively, with 14 bases between them. The chain's CDR3 is CASSAGFRGYEQYF. The CDR3 region has the DNA TGTGCCAGCAGCGCCGGGTTCAGGGGCTACGAGCAGTACTTC. The entire variable domain, with the rest obtained from reference TRBV7-2 and TRBJ2-7, is as follows: GAGVSQSPSNKVTEKGKDVELRCDPISGHTALYWYRQSLGQGLEFLIYFQGNSAPDKSGLPSDRFSAERTGGSVSTLTIQRTQQEDSAVYLCASSAGFRGYEQYFGPGTRLTVT.

Points on this clone: The junction does not match germline at one end; this may be a read error. The chain has TRBV5-4 and TRBJ1-4, with a possible D match to TRBD1 (6 bases). The CDR3 totals 16 residues. CDR1 and CDR2 from the germline V gene are SGHNT and YYREEE (reference sequence). The CDR3 protein is CASSQDSWGQGEKLFF. The DNA for the CDR3 is TGCGCCAGCAGCCAAGACTCGTGGGGGCAGGGTGAAAAACTGTTTTTT. Drawing the rest from reference TRBV5-4 and TRBJ1-4, the complete variable domain is ETGVTQSPTHLIKTRGQQVTLRCSSQSGHNTVSWYQQALGQGPQFIFQYYREEENGRGNFPPRFSGLQFPNYSSELNVNALELDDSALYLCASSQDSWGQGEKLFFGSGTQLSVL.

This sequence joins TRBV19 and TRBJ2-5, with 14 bases fitting TRBD2. CDR3 length: 17 amino acids. Losses at the gene ends were 1 base for V and 5 bases for J; bases not matched to a gene: 6. The V gene's germline CDR1 is LNHDA and CDR2 SQIVND (reference sequence). This CDR3 is CASSIGLAGGRGETQYF. The CDR3 nucleotides are TGTGCCAGTAGTATAGGACTAGCGGGGGGGCGTGGGGAGACCCAGTACTTC.

The rearrangement joins TRBV7-3 to TRBJ2-5, with D perhaps TRBD1 or TRBD2 (5 bases each). CDR3 length equals 12 residues. Trimming took off 5 bases at V and 7 bases at J, with 11 bases between the two ends. Germline values: CDR1 SGHTA, CDR2 FQGTGA. The CDR3 protein is CASSPGGGTQYF. The CDR3 DNA reads TGTGCCAGCAGCCCAGGTGGGGGGACCCAGTACTTC.

The chain combines TRBV7-9 with TRBJ2-7; D remains ambiguous. The CDR3 runs to 11 residues. Germline CDR1 and CDR2: SEHNR and FQNEAQ (reference sequence). V was cut by 8 bases and J by 3 bases, with 8 bases left in between. The CDR3 is CASGNGYEQYF. The CDR3 DNA reads TGTGCCAGCGGAAATGGCTACGAGCAGTACTTC.

The genes are TRBV27 and TRBJ2-1; 7 bases line up with TRBD1. Losses at the gene ends were 4 bases for V and 1 base for J; bases not matched to a gene: 7. This CDR3 has 16 residues. Germline CDR1 reads MNHEY; CDR2 reads SMNVEV (reference sequence). The DNA of the CDR3 is TGTGCCAGCAGTTCCCCGGAACAGGGGTCCTACAATGAGCAGTTCTTC. Its protein product is CASSSPEQGSYNEQFF.

This chain links TRBV7-6 with TRBJ2-1, with 13 bases identical to TRBD2. CDR3 length: 18 amino acids. Trimming at V came to 2 bases and at J to 8 bases, leaving 12 bases not matched to a gene. Per germline, CDR1 SGHVS and CDR2 FNYEAQ. The CDR3 DNA follows: TGTGCCAGCAGCTTACGACTAGCGGGGGGACCTAGGTTCCATGAGCAGTTCTTC. Its protein is CASSLRLAGGPRFHEQFF. Full variable domain (outside the CDR3, taken from reference TRBV7-6 and TRBJ2-1): GAGVSQSPRYKVTKRGQDVALRCDPISGHVSLYWYRQALGQGPEFLTYFNYEAQQDKSGLPNDRFSAERPEGSISTLTIQRTEQRDSAMYRCASSLRLAGGPRFHEQFFGPGTRLTVL.

The chain combines TRBV7-3 with TRBJ2-3; tentative D call: TRBD2 (6 bases). The CDR3 is 14 residues long. Germline values: CDR1 SGHTA, CDR2 FQGTGA. V was shortened by 4 bases and J by 6 bases, with 14 bases between the two germline ends. The CDR3 sequence is CASSSIADGDTQYF. The CDR3 DNA is TGTGCCAGCAGCTCAATAGCGGATGGGGATACGCAGTATTTT.

The gene calls are TRBV6-5 and TRBJ1-5, with 7 nucleotides matching TRBD1. The CDR3 sequence is 13 residues long. Germline CDR1 is MNHEY and CDR2 is SVGAGI. The CDR3 spells CATRGGLNQPQHF. CDR3 DNA sequence: TGTGCAACCAGGGGGGGGCTCAATCAGCCCCAGCATTTT.

The rearrangement uses TRBV9 and TRBJ2-3, with 7 bases aligning to TRBD1. The CDR3 totals 16 residues. Losses at the gene ends were 3 bases for V and 3 bases for J; bases not matched to a gene: 10. Germline CDR1 is SGDLS and CDR2 is YYNGEE. The CDR3 DNA follows: TGTGCCAGCAGCGAAAGACAGGGCGTCGGTACAGATACGCAGTATTTT. Amino acids: CASSERQGVGTDTQYF.

J is TRBJ1-5 and V is TRBV19; D might be TRBD1 (6 bases). Germline V gene data show CDR1 as LNHDA and CDR2 as SQIVND (reference sequence). This CDR3 region has 14 residues. V dropped 6 bases and J dropped 4 bases, with 13 bases sitting between them. The chain's CDR3 is CASSGGQGNQPQHF. In DNA form, the CDR3 reads TGTGCCAGTAGCGGCGGGCAGGGGAATCAGCCCCAGCATTTT.

The J gene is TRBJ1-1, the V gene TRBV6-1; D may be TRBD1 (5 bases). This CDR3 has 13 residues. Germline loops: CDR1 MNHNS, CDR2 SASEGT. V shed 6 bases and J shed 8 bases, with 16 bases lying between them. The CDR3, as DNA: TGTGCCAGCAGCTACGCCAGGGCCTCAGAAGCTTTCTTT. Its translation: CASSYARASEAFF.

The V and J genes are TRBV27 and TRBJ2-4; 9 bases map to TRBD1. Trimming cost V 6 bases and J 7 bases; bases outside gene matches: 4. Germline V gives CDR1 MNHEY, CDR2 SMNVEV (reference sequence). The CDR3 spans 13 residues. The DNA for the CDR3 is TGTGCCAGCAGCCCGGGACAGGGTAACATTCAGTACTTC. Translating gives CASSPGQGNIQYF.

Comment on this clone: The junction and the germline gene differ at one end; a read error may be behind it. The V and J genes are TRBV2 and TRBJ1-4, with D tentatively TRBD1 (5 bases). The CDR3 is 11 amino acids. The V gene's germline CDR1 is SNHLY and CDR2 FYNNEI. In DNA form, the CDR3 reads TGTGCCAGCAGTGAAGAAGGGGATCTTATATTT. This sequence encodes CASSEEGDLIF.

The CDR3 region is CASSPPYNSPLHF. CDR3 DNA: TGTGCCAGCTCACCACCTTACAATTCACCCCTCCACTTT. This sequence joins TRBV18 and TRBJ1-6; D unresolved. The CDR3 contains 13 residues. V lost 0 bases and J 7 bases, leaving 4 bases between the germline ends. CDR1 and CDR2 from the germline V gene are KGHSH and LQKENI.

The chain uses TRBV28 and TRBJ2-2, with TRBD2 matching over 11 bases. This CDR3 has 15 amino acids. V was clipped by 4 bases and J by 5 bases; unmatched bases: 3. Germline V gives CDR1 MDHEN, CDR2 SYDVKM. The CDR3 protein is CASSSGTSGTGELFF. CDR3 in DNA: TGTGCCAGCAGTTCCGGGACTAGCGGTACCGGGGAGCTGTTTTTT.

The chain recombines TRBV4-2 with TRBJ1-4; D is ambiguous. The CDR3 consists of 15 residues. Trimming left V 0 bases short and J 8 bases short, with 13 bases between. Germline CDR1 reads LGHNA; CDR2 reads YNFKEQ. Here the CDR3 DNA reads TGTGCCAGCAGCCAAGATCGGGAACTTGGGGAAAAACTGTTTTTT. This gives the protein CASSQDRELGEKLFF.

V gene TRBV5-1 combines with J gene TRBJ2-3; 10 bases map to TRBD2. Germline loops: CDR1 SGHRS, CDR2 YFSETQ. Unmatched junction bases numbered 9, after V lost 4 bases and J lost 1 base. CDR3 length: 17 residues. The CDR3, as DNA: TGCGCCAGCAGCACCGGGATTCTAGCGGGGGGCACAGATACGCAGTATTTT. The encoded protein is CASSTGILAGGTDTQYF.

This chain connects TRBV2 to TRBJ1-1, with a tentative D call TRBD1 (5 bases). CDR1 is SNHLY and CDR2 is FYNNEI in the germline V gene. The CDR3 totals 14 residues. V was shortened by 6 bases and J by 4 bases, with 15 bases between the two germline ends. CDR3 DNA sequence: TGTGCCAGCAGAGGGAACAGGTTTGTCACTGAAGCTTTCTTT. Protein product: CASRGNRFVTEAFF. Complete variable domain (other parts from reference TRBV2 and TRBJ1-1): EPEVTQTPSHQVTQMGQEVILRCVPISNHLYFYWYRQILGQKVEFLVSFYNNEISEKSEIFDDQFSVERPDGSNFTLKIRSTKLEDSAMYFCASRGNRFVTEAFFGQGTRLTVV.

CDR3 in amino acids: CASSPNSQEAKNIQYF. The CDR3 DNA reads as TGTGCCAGCAGCCCAAACTCCCAGGAAGCCAAAAACATTCAGTACTTC. The chain joins TRBV7-3 to TRBJ2-4; D remains ambiguous. V shed 5 bases and J shed 0 bases, with 14 bases lying between them. This CDR3 region has 16 residues. CDR1 and CDR2 (germline): SGHTA, FQGTGA.

The table lists this clone with a count of one. V and J are TRBV11-3 and TRBJ2-7; either TRBD1 or TRBD2 may fit D (5 bases each). This CDR3 spans 13 amino acids. CDR1 SGHNT and CDR2 YENEEA come from the germline V gene. V gave up 5 bases and J gave up 7 bases, with 15 bases separating them. The CDR3 DNA reads TGTGCCAGCAGCCAGTGGGACCTCGGGGAGCAGTACTTC. Encoded protein: CASSQWDLGEQYF.

This chain joins TRBV7-3 and TRBJ2-2, with TRBD2 matching over 14 bases. The CDR3 runs 21 residues. The J segment lost 1 base and the V segment lost 5 bases, leaving 15 bases of the junction unmatched. Looked up from germline, CDR1 is SGHTA and CDR2 is FQGTGA. The CDR3 DNA follows: TGTGCCAGCAGCCGTAACCCGGTATCAGGGACTAGCGGGAGGAACACCGGGGAGCTGTTTTTT. Encoded protein: CASSRNPVSGTSGRNTGELFF.

The V call is TRBV28, the J call TRBJ2-2, with TRBD1 matching over 7 bases. V shed 1 base and J 0 bases; nucleotides not matched to a gene: 5. The CDR3 covers 17 residues. Germline loops: CDR1 MDHEN, CDR2 SYDVKM. CDR3 coding DNA: TGTGCCAGCAGTTTATCAACAGGGGCTTCGAACACCGGGGAGCTGTTTTTT. Its protein is CASSLSTGASNTGELFF.

This chain links TRBV5-1 with TRBJ2-2, with 8 bases that match TRBD2. The trim removed 3 bases at V and 2 bases at J, leaving 3 bases unmatched. The CDR3 runs 15 residues. Per germline, CDR1 SGHRS and CDR2 YFSETQ. CDR3 nucleotide sequence: TGCGCCAGCAGCTACGCGGGGGGTAACACCGGGGAGCTGTTTTTT. Translation gives CASSYAGGNTGELFF.

The chain uses TRBV4-2 and TRBJ2-1; 11 bases line up with TRBD2. CDR1 and CDR2 (germline): LGHNA, YNFKEQ. The CDR3 spans 19 residues. After removal of 0 bases from V and 4 bases from J, the junction contained 11 bases not matched to a gene. In nucleotides, the CDR3 is TGTGCCAGCAGCCAAGATCTTTCCCCACTAGCGGGGGCTTACAATGAGCAGTTCTTC. Translation: CASSQDLSPLAGAYNEQFF.